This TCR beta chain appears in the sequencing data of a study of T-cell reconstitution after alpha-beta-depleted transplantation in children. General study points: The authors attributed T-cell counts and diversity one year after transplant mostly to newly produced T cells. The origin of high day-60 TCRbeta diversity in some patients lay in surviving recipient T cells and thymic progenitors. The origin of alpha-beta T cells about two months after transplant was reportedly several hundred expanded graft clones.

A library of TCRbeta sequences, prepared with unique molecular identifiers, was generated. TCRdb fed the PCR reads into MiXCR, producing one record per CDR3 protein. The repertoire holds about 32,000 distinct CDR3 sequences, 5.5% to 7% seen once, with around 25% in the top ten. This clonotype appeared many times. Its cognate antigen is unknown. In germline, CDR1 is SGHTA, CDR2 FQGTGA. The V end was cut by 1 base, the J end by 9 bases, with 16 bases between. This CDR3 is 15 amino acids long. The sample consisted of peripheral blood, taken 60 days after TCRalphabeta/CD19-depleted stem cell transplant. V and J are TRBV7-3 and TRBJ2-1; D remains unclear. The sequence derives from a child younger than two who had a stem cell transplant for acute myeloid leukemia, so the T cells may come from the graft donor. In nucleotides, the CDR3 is TGTGCCAGCAGCTTAAATGCCGGCCCCCTAATTGAGCAGTTCTTC. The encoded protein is CASSLNAGPLIEQFF.